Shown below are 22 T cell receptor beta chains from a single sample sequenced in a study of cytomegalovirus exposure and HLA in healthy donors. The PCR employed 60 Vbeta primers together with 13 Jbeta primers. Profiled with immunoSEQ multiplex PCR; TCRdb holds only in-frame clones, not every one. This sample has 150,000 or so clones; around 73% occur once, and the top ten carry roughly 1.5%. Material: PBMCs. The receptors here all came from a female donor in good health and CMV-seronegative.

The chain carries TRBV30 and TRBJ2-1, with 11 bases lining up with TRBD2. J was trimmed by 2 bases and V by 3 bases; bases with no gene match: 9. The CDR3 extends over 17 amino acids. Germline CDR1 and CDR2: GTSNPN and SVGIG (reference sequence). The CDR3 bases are TGTGCCTGGAGGACTAGCGGGACTTACCATCCCTACAATGAGCAGTTCTTC. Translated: CAWRTSGTYHPYNEQFF.

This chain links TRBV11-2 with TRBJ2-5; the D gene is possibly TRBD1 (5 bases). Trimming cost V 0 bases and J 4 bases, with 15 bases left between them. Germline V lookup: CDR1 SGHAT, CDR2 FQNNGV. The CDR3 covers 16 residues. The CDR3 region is CASSLERQGGGETQYF. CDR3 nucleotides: TGTGCCAGCAGCTTAGAGCGCCAGGGCGGTGGAGAGACCCAGTACTTC. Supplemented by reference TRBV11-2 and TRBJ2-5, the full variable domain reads EAGVAQSPRYKIIEKRQSVAFWCNPISGHATLYWYQQILGQGPKLLIQFQNNGVVDDSQLPKDRFSAERLKGVDSTLKIQPAKLEDSAVYLCASSLERQGGGETQYFGPGTRLLVL.

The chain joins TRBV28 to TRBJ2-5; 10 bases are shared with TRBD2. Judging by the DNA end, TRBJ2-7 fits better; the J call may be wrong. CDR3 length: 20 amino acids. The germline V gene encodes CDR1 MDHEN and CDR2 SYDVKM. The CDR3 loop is CASSLYRGIAGGPTSPEQYF. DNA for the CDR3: TGTGCCAGCAGTTTATATCGCGGGATAGCGGGAGGTCCGACCTCCCCCGAGCAGTACTTC.

In DNA, the CDR3 is TGTGCCAGCAGCCTAGAACCGGAGGCCGGGAGTTCTACGCAGTATTTT. Translating it yields CASSLEPEAGSSTQYF. The rearrangement uses TRBV4-2 and TRBJ2-3; D possibly corresponds to TRBD2 (6 bases). The CDR3 runs to 16 residues. Germline V gene data show CDR1 as LGHNA and CDR2 as YNFKEQ. Trimming removed 4 bases at V and 8 bases at J, with 22 bases between.

The CDR3 coding sequence is TGTGCCAGCAGTTCCCGGACAGGTCTAGTAGATCAGCCCCAGCATTTT. Encoded protein: CASSSRTGLVDQPQHF. V usage is TRBV6-6 and J usage is TRBJ1-5; TRBD1 matches at 7 bases. The CDR3 is made up of 16 amino acids. In germline, CDR1 is MNHNY, CDR2 SVGAGI (reference sequence). The ends lost 4 bases at V and 5 bases at J; junction bases unmatched: 11.

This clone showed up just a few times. In nucleotides, the CDR3 is TGTGCCAGTAGTACATTACTAGCGGGAAGCTCCTACGAGCAGTACTTC. This codes for CASSTLLAGSSYEQYF. The chain joins TRBV19 to TRBJ2-7, with 10 bases lining up with TRBD2. The length of the CDR3 is 16 residues. V lost 4 bases to trimming and J lost 0 bases; unmatched junction nucleotides: 6. Germline loops: CDR1 LNHDA, CDR2 SQIVND (reference sequence).

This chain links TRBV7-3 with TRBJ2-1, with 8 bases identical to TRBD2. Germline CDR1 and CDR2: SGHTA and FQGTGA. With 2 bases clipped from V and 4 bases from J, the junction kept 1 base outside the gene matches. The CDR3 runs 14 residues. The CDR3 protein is CASSLGGRYNEQFF. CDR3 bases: TGTGCCAGCAGCTTAGGCGGGAGGTACAATGAGCAGTTCTTC.

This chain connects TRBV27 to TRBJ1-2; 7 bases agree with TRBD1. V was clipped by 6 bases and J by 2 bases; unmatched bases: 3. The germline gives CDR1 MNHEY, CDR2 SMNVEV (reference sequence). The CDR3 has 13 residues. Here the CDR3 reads CASRLQGNYGYTF. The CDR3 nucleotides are TGTGCCAGCAGGCTACAGGGGAACTATGGCTACACCTTC.

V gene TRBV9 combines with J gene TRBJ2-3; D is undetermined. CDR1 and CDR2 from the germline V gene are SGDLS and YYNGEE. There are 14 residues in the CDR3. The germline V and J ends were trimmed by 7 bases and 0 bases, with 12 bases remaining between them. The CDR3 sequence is CASGRTYSTDTQYF. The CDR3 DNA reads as TGTGCCAGCGGTCGAACCTATAGCACAGATACGCAGTATTTT.

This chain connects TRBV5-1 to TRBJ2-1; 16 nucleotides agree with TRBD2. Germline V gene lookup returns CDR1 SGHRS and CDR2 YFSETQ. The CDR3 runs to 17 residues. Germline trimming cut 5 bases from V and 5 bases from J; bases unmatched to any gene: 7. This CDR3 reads CASRQGLAGGVNNEQFF. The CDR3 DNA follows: TGCGCCAGCAGACAGGGACTAGCGGGAGGGGTTAACAATGAGCAGTTCTTC.

This chain's CDR3 is CASRSTGGNGELFF. CDR3 bases: TGCGCCAGCAGATCGACAGGGGGAAACGGGGAGCTGTTTTTT. The V gene is TRBV5-1, the J gene TRBJ2-2; 9 bases line up with TRBD1. The J segment lost 7 bases and the V segment lost 5 bases, leaving 6 bases of the junction unmatched. The CDR3 consists of 14 residues. Germline loops: CDR1 SGHRS, CDR2 YFSETQ.

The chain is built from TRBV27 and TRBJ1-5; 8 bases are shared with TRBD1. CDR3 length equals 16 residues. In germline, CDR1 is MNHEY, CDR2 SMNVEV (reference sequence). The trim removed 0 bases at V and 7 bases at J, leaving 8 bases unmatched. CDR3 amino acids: CASSLSGDRRRQPQHF. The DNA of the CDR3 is TGTGCCAGCAGTTTATCGGGGGACAGGCGGCGGCAGCCCCAGCATTTT.

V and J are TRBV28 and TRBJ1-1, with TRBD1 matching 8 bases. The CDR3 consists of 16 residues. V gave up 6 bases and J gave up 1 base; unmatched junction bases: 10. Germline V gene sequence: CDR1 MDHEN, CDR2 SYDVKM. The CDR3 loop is CASRRGPGTGNTEAFF. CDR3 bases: TGTGCCAGCAGGCGCGGACCCGGGACAGGGAACACTGAAGCTTTCTTT.

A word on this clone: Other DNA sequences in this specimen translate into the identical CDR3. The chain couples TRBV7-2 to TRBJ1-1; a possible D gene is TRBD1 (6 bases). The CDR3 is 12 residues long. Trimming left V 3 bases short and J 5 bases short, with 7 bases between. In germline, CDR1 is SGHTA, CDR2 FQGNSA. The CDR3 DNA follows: TGTGCCAGCAGCTTCACAGGGACTGAAGCTTTCTTT. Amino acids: CASSFTGTEAFF.

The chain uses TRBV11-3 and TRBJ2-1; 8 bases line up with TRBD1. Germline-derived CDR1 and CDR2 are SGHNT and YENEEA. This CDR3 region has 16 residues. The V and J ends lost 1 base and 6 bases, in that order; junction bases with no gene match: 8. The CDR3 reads CASSLVGTGGSNEQFF. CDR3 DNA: TGTGCCAGCAGCTTAGTAGGCACAGGGGGATCCAATGAGCAGTTCTTC.

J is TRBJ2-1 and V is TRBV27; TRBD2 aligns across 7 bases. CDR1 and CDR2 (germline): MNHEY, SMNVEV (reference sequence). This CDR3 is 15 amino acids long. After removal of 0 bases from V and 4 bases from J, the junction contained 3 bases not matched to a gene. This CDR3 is CASSLSSGAYNEQFF. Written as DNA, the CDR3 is TGTGCCAGCAGTTTATCAAGCGGGGCTTACAATGAGCAGTTCTTC.

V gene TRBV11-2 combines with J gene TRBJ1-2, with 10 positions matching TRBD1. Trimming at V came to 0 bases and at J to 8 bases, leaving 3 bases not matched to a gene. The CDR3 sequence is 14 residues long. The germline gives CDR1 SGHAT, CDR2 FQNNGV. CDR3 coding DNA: TGTGCCAGCAGCTTAGAGACAGGGGGCTACGGCTACACCTTC. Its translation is CASSLETGGYGYTF.

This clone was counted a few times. The CDR3 spells CASSQTGSMNTEAFF. CDR3 in DNA: TGCGCCAGCAGCCAGACAGGGTCTATGAACACTGAAGCTTTCTTT. This chain joins TRBV5-1 and TRBJ1-1; 7 bases align to TRBD1. V shed 4 bases and J 0 bases; nucleotides not matched to a gene: 6. CDR1 and CDR2 (germline): SGHRS, YFSETQ. There are 15 residues in the CDR3.

CDR3 coding DNA: TGTGCCAGCTCACCGGGACAGGGAGATGGCTACACCTTC. As protein: CASSPGQGDGYTF. The rearrangement uses TRBV18 and TRBJ1-2; TRBD1 agrees at 9 bases. Germline CDR1 and CDR2: KGHSH and LQKENI. With V trimmed by 3 bases and J by 6 bases, 2 bases remained unmatched. This CDR3 is 13 amino acids long.

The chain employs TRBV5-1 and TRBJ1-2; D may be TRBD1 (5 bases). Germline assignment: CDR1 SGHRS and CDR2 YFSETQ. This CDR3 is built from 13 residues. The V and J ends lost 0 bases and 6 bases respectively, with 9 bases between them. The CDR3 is CASSLVSGDGYTF. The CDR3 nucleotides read TGCGCCAGCAGCTTGGTGTCGGGGGATGGCTACACCTTC.

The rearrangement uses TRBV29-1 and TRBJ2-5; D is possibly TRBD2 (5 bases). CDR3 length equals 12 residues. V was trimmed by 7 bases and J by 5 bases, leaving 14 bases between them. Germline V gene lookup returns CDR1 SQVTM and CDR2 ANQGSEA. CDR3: CSGTPRGETQYF. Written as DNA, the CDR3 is TGCAGCGGGACGCCCCGCGGGGAGACCCAGTACTTC.

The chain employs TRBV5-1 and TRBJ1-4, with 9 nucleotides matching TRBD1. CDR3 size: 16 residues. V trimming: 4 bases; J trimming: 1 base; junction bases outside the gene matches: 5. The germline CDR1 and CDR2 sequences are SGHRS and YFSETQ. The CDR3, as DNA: TGCGCCAGCAGCGCCGGGACAGGGTTAACTAATGAAAAACTGTTTTTT. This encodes CASSAGTGLTNEKLFF.